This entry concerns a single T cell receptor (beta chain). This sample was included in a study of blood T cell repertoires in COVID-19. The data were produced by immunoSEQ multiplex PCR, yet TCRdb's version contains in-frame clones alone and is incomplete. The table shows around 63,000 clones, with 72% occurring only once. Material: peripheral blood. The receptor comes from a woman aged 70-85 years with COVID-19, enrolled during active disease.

The CDR3 region has the DNA TGCAGCGTTGAACCCTTAACGGACTACACCGGGGAGCTGTTTTTT. This sequence encodes CSVEPLTDYTGELFF. The gene calls are TRBV29-1 and TRBJ2-2; the D gene is possibly TRBD2 (5 bases). The CDR3 totals 15 residues. Trimming removed 2 bases from V and 3 bases from J, with 13 bases in between. CDR1 is SQVTM, CDR2 ANQGSEA, per germline.